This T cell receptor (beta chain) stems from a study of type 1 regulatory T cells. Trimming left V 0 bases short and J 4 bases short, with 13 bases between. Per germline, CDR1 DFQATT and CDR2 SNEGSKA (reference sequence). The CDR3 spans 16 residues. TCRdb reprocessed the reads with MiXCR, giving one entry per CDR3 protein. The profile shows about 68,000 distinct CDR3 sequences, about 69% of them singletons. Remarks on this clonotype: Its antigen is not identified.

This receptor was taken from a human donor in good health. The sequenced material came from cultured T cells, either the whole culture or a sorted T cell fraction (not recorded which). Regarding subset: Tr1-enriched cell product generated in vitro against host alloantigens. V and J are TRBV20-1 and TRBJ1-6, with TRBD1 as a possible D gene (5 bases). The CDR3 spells CSARDMTENYNSPLHF. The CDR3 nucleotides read TGCAGTGCTAGAGATATGACAGAAAATTATAATTCACCCCTCCACTTT.